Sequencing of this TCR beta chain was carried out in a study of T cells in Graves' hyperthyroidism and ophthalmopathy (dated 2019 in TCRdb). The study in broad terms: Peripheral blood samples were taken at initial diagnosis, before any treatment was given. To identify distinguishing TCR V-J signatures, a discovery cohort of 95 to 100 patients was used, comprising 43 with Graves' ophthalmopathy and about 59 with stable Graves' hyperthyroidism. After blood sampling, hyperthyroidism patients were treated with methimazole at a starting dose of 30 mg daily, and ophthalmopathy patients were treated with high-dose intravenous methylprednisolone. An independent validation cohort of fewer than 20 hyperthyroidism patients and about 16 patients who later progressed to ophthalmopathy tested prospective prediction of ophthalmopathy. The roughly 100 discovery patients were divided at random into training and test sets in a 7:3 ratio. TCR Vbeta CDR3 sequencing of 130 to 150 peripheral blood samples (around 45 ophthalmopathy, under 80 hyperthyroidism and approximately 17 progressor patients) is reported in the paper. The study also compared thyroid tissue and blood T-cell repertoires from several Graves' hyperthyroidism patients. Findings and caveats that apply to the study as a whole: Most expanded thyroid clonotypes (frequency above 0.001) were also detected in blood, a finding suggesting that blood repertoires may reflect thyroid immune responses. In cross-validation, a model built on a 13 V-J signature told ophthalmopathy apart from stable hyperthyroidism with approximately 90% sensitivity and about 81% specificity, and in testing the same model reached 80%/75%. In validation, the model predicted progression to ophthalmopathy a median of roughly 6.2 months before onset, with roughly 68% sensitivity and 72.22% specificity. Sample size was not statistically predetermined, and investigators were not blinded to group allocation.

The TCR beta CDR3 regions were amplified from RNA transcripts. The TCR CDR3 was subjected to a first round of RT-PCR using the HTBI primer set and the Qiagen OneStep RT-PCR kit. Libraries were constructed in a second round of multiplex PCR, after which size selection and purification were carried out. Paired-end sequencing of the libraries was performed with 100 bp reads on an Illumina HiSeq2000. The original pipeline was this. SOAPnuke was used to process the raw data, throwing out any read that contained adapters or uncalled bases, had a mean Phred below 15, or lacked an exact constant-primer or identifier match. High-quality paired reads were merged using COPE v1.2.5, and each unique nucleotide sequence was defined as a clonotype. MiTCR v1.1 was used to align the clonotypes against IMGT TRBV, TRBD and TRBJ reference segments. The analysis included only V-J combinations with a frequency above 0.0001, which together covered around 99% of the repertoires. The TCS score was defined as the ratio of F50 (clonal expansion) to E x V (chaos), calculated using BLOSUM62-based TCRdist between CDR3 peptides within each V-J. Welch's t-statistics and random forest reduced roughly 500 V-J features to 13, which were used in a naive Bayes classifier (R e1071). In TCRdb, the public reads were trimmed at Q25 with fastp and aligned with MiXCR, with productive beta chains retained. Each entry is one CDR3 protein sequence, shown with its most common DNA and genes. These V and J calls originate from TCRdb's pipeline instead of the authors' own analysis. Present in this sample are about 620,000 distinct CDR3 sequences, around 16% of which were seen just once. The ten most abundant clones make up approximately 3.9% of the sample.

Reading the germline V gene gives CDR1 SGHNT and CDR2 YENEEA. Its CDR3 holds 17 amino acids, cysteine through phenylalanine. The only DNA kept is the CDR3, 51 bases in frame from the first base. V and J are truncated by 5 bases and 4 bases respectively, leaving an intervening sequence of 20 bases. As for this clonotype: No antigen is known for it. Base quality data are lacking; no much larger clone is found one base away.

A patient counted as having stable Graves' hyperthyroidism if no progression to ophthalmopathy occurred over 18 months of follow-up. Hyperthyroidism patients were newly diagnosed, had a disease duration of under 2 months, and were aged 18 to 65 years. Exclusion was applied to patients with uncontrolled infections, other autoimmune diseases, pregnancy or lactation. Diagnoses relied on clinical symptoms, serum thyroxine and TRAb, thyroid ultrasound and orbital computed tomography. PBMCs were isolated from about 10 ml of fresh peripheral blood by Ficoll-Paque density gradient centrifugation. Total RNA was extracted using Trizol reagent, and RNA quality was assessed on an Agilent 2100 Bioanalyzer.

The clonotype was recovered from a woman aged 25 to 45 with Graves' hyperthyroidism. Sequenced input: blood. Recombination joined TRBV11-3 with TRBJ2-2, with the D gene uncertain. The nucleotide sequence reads TGTGCCAGCAGCCCGCTCGCTGGGTTATGGGGCACCGGGGAGCTGTTTTTT. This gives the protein CASSPLAGLWGTGELFF.